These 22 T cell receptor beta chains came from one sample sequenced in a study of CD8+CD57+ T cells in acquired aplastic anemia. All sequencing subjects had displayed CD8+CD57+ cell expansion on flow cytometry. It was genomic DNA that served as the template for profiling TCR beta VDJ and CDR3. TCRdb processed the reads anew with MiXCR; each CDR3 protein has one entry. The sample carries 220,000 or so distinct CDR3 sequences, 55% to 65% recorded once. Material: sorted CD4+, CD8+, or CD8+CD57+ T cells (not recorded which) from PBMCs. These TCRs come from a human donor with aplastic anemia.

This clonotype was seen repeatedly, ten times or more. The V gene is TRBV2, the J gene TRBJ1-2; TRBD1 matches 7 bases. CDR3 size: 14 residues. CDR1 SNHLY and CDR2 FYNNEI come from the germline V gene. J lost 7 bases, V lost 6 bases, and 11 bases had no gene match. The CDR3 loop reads CASSQEGAEGGYTF. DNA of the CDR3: TGTGCCAGCAGCCAAGAGGGGGCAGAGGGTGGCTACACCTTC.

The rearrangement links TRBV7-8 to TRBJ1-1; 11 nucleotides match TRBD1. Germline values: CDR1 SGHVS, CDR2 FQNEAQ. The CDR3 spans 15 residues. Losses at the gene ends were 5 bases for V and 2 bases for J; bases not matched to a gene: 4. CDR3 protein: CASSRTGGGNTEAFF. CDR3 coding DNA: TGTGCCAGCAGCCGGACAGGGGGCGGAAACACTGAAGCTTTCTTT.

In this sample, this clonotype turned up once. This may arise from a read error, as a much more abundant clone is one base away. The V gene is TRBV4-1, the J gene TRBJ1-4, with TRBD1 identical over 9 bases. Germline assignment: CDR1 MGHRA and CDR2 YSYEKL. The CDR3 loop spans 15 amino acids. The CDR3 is CASSKGTGSNEKLSF. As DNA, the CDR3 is TGCGCCAGCAGCAAAGGGACAGGGAGTAATGAAAAACTGTCTTTT.

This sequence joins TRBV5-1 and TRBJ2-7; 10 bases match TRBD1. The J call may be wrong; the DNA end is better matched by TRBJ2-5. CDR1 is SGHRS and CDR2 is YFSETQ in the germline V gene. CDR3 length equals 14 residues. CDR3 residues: CASSWGTGEETQYF. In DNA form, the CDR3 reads TGCGCCAGCAGCTGGGGGACAGGGGAAGAGACCCAGTACTTC.

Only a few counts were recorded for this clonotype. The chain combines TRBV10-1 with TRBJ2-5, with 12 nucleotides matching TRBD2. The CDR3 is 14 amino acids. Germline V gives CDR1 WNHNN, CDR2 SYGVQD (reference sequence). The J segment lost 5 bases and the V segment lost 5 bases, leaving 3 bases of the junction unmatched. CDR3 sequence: CASSLAGGPETQYF. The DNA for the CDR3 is TGCGCCAGCAGTCTAGCGGGAGGGCCGGAGACCCAGTACTTC.

CDR3 amino acids: CASSDVRGWTGELFF. DNA of the CDR3: TGTGCCAGCAGTGATGTGAGGGGTTGGACCGGGGAGCTGTTTTTT. The chain carries TRBV25-1 and TRBJ2-2; D is possibly TRBD1 or TRBD2 (5 bases each). CDR1 is MGHDK and CDR2 is SYGVNS in the germline V gene. The CDR3 is 15 amino acids. V dropped 3 bases and J dropped 5 bases, with 13 bases sitting between them. The variable domain in full, with the rest retrieved from reference TRBV25-1 and TRBJ2-2, is EADIYQTPRYLVIGTGKKITLECSQTMGHDKMYWYQQDPGMELHLIHYSYGVNSTEKGDLSSESTVSRIRTEHFPLTLESARPSHTSQYLCASSDVRGWTGELFFGEGSRLTVL.

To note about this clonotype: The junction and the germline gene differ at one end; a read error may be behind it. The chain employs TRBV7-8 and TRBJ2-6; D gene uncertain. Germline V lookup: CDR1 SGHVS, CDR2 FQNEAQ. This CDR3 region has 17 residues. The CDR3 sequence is CASSQELTFSGANVLTF. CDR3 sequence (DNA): TGCGCCAGCAGCCAAGAATTAACGTTTTCTGGGGCCAACGTCCTGACTTTC.

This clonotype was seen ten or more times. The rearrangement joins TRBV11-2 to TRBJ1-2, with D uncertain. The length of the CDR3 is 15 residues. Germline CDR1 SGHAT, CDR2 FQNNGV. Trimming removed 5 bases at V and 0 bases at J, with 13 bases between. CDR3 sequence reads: CASSPPPGANYGYTF. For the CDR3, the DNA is TGTGCCAGCAGCCCACCCCCAGGAGCTAACTATGGCTACACCTTC.

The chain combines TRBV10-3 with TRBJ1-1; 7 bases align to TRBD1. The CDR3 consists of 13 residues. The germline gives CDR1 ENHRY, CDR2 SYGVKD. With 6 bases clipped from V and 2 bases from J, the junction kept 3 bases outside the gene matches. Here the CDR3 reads CAIRTGINTEAFF. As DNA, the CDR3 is TGTGCCATCAGGACAGGGATAAACACTGAAGCTTTCTTT.

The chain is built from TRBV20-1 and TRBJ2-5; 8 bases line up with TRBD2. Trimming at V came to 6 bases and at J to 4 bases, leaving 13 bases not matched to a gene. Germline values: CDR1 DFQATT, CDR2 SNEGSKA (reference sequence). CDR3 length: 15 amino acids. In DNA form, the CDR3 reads TGCAGTGCCCACATAGCGGGGTCACCGGCAGAGACCCAGTACTTC. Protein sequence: CSAHIAGSPAETQYF.

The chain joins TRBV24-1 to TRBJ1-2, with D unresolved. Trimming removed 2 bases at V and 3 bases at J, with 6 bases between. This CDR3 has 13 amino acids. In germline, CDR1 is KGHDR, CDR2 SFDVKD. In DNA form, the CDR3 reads TGTGCCACCAGTGATTATCGGGACTATGGCTACACCTTC. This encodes CATSDYRDYGYTF.

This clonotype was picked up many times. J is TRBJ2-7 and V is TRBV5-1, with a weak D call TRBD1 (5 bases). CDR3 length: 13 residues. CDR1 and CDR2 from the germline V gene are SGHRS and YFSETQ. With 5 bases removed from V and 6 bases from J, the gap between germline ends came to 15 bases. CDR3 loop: CASRMVSQVEQYF. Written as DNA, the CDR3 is TGCGCCAGCAGGATGGTTTCACAGGTCGAGCAGTACTTC.

For the CDR3, the DNA is TGCAGTGCTAGCTATCACCCCCCGGACAGCTACGAGCAGTACTTC. This encodes CSASYHPPDSYEQYF. The chain joins TRBV20-1 to TRBJ2-7; a weak D match, TRBD1 (6 bases). The CDR3 extends over 15 amino acids. Germline CDR1 DFQATT, CDR2 SNEGSKA (reference sequence). Deletions cut 3 bases from V and 3 bases from J, with 18 bases between.

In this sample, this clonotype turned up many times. CDR3 residues: CASSVAGHDYEQYF. In DNA, the CDR3 is TGTGCCAGCAGCGTCGCGGGACACGACTACGAGCAGTACTTC. The chain uses TRBV6-6 and TRBJ2-7; either TRBD1 or TRBD2 may supply D (6 bases each). In germline, CDR1 is MNHNY, CDR2 SVGAGI (reference sequence). V lost 6 bases, J lost 3 bases, and 15 bases lay in between. The CDR3 covers 14 residues.

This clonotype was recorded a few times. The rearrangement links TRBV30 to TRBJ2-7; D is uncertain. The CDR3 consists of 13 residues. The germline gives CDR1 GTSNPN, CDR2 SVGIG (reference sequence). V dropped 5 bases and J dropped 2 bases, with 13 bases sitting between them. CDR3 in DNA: TGTGCCTGGGGGTCCTCCGCCCCCTACGAGCAGTACTTC. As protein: CAWGSSAPYEQYF. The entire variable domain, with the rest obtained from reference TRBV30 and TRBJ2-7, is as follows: SQTIHQWPATLVQPVGSPLSLECTVEGTSNPNLYWYRQAAGRGLQLLFYSVGIGQISSEVPQNLSASRPQDRQFILSSKKLLLSDSGFYLCAWGSSAPYEQYFGPGTRLTVT.

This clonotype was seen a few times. In DNA form, the CDR3 reads TGTGCCATCAGTCTCGACGACTACGAGCAGTACTTC. Translated: CAISLDDYEQYF. V and J are TRBV10-3 and TRBJ2-7; no definite D call. The CDR3 length is 12 residues. Trimming took 5 bases from V and 3 from J, leaving 8 bases between them. CDR1 ENHRY and CDR2 SYGVKD come from the germline V gene.

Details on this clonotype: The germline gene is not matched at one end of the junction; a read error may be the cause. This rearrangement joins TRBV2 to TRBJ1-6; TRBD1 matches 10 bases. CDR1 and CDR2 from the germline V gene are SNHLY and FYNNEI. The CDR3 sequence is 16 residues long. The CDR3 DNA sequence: TGTGCCAGCGGTGATGGGACAGGGGATAGAAATTCACCCCTCCACTTT. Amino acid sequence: CASGDGTGDRNSPLHF.

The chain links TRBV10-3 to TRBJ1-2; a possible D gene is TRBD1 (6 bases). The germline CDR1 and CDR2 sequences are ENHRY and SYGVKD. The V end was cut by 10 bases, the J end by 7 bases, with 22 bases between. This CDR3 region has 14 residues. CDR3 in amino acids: CASSPTGGQFGYTF. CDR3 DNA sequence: TGTGCCAGCAGCCCCACCGGGGGGCAATTTGGCTACACCTTC.

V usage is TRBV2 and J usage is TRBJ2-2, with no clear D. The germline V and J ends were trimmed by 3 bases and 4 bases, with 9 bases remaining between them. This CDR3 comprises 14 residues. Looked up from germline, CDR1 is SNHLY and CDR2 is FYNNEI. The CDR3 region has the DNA TGTGCCAGCAGTGACAGACTTGGCACCGGGGAGCTGTTTTTT. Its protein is CASSDRLGTGELFF.

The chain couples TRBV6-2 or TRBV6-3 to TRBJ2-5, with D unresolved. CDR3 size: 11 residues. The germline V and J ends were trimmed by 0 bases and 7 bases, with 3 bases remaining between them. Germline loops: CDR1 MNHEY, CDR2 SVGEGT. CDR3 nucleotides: TGTGCCAGCAGTTACTCGCGGACCCAGTACTTC. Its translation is CASSYSRTQYF.

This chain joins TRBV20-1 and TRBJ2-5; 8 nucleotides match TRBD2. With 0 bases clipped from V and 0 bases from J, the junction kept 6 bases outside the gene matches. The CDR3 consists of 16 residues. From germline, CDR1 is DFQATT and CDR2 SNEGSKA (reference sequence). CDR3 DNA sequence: TGCAGTGCTAGAGATGGCACTAGCGGACACCAAGAGACCCAGTACTTC. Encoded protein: CSARDGTSGHQETQYF.

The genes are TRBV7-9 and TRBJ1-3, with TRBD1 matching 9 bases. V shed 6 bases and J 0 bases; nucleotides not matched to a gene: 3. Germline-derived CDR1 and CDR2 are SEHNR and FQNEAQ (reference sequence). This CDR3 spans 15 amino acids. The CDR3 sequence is CASRGQGNSGNTIYF. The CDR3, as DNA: TGTGCCAGCAGGGGACAGGGAAACTCTGGAAACACCATATATTTT.